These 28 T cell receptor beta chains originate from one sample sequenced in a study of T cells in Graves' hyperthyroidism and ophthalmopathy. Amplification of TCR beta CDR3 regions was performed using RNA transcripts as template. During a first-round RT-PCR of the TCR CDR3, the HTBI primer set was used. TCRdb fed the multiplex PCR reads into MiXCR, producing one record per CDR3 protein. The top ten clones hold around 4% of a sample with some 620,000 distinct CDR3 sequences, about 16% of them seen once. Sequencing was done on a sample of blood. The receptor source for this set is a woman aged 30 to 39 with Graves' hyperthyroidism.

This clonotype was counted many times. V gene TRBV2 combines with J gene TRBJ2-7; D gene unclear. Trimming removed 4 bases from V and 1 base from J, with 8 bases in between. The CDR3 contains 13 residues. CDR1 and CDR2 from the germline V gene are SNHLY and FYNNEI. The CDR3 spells CASSVSGSYEQYF. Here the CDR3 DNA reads TGTGCCAGCAGTGTTAGTGGTTCCTACGAGCAGTACTTC.

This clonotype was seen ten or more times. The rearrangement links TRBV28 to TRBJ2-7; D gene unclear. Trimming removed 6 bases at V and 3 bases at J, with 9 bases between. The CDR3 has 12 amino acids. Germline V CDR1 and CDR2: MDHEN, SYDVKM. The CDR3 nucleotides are TGTGCCAGCAGGGTAGCAGGCTACGAGCAGTACTTC. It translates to CASRVAGYEQYF.

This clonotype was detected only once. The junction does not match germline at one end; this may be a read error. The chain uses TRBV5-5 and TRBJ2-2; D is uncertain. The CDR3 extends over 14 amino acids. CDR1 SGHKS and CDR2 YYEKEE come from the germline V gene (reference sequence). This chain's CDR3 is CAGSLRWNTGELFF. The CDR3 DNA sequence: TGTGCCGGCAGCTTGCGCTGGAACACCGGGGAGCTGTTTTTT.

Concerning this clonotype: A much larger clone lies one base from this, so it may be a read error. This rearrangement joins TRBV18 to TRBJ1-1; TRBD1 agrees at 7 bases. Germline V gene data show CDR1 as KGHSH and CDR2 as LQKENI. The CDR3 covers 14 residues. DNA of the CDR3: TGTACCAGCTCACCGGGACAGAAGAACACTGAAGCTTTCTTT. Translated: CTSSPGQKNTEAFF.

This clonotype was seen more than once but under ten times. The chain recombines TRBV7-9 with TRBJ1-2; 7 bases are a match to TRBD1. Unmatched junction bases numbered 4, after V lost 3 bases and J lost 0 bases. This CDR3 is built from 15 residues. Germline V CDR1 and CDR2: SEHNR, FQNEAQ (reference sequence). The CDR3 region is CASSFLRGPNYGYTF. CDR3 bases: TGTGCCAGCAGCTTTTTAAGGGGGCCTAACTATGGCTACACCTTC.

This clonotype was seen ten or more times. The CDR3 sequence: CATPANRNGEQYF. Here the CDR3 DNA reads TGTGCCACCCCAGCTAACAGAAACGGCGAGCAGTACTTC. The chain recombines TRBV24-1 with TRBJ2-7; D remains unclear. CDR3 size: 13 residues. Germline V lookup: CDR1 KGHDR, CDR2 SFDVKD. The germline V and J ends were trimmed by 9 bases and 6 bases, with 17 bases remaining between them.

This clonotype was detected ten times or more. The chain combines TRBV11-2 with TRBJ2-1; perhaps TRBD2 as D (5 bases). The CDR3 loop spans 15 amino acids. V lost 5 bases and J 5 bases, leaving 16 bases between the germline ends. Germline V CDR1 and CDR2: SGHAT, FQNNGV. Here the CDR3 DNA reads TGTGCCAGCAGCAGACTCAGCGGAACCAACAATGAGCAGTTCTTC. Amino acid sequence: CASSRLSGTNNEQFF.

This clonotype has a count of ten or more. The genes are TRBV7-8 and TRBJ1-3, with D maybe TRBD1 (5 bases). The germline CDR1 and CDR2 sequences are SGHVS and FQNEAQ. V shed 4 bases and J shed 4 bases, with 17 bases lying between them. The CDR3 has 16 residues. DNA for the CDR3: TGTGCCAGCAGCTCCCGCGGCGCGGGGGGAGGAAACACCATATATTTT. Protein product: CASSSRGAGGGNTIYF.

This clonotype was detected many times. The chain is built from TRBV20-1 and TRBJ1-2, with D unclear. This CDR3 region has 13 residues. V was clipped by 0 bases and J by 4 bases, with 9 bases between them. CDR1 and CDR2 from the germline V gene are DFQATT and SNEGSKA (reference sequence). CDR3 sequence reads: CSARDPARYGYTF. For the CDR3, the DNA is TGCAGTGCTAGAGATCCAGCCCGCTATGGCTACACCTTC.

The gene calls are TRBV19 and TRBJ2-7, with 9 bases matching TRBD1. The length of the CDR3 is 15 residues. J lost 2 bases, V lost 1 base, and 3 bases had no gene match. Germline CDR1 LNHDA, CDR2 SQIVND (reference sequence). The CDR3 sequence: CASSIAGQGAYEQYF. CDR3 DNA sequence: TGTGCCAGTAGTATAGCGGGACAGGGAGCCTACGAGCAGTACTTC.

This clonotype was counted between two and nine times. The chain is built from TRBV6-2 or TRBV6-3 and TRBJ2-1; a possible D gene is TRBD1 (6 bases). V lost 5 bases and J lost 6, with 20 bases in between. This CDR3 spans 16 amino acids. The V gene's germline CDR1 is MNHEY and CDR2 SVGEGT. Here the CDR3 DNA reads TGTGCCAGCAGTGCCACCGGGACCCAAGGGGGCAATGAGCAGTTCTTC. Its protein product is CASSATGTQGGNEQFF.

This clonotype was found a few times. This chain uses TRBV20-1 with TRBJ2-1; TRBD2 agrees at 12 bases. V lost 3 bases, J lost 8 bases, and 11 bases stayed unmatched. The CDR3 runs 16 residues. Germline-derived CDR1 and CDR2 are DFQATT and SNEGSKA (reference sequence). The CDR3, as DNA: TGCAGTGCTAGTAGTGGGCTAGCGGGAGGGGTATATGAGCAGTTCTTC. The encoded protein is CSASSGLAGGVYEQFF.

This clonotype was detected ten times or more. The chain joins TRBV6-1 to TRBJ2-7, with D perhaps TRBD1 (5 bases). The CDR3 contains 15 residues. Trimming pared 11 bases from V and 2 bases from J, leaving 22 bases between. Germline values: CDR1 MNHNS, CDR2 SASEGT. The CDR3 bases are TGTGCCGGCGCCCCCGAAGTGACAGCTACCTACGAGCAGTACTTC. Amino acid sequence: CAGAPEVTATYEQYF.

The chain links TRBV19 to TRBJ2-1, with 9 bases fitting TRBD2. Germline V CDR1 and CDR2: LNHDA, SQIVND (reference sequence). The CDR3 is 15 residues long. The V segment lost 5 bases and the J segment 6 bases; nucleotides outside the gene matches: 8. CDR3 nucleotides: TGTGCCAGTAGTCCCATAGCGGGAGTGCTCAATGAGCAGTTCTTC. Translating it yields CASSPIAGVLNEQFF.

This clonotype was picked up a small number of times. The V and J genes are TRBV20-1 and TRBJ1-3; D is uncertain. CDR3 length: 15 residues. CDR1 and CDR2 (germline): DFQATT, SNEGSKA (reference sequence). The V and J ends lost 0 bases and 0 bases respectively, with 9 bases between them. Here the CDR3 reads CSARDRRFSGNTIYF. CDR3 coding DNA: TGCAGTGCTAGAGATAGGAGGTTCTCTGGAAACACCATATATTTT.

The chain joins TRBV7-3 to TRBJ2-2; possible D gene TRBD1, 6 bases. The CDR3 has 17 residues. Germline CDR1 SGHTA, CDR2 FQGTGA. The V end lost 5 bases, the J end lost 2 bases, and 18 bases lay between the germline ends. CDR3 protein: CASSNPTGPINTGELFF. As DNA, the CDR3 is TGTGCCAGCAGCAACCCGACAGGACCCATCAACACCGGGGAGCTGTTTTTT.

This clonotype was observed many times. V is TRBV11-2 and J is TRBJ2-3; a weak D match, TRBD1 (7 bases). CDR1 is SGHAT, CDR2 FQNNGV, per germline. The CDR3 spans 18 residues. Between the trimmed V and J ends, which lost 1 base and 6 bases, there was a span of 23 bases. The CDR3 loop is CASSLAGDSFVQDDTQYF. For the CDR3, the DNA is TGTGCCAGCAGCTTAGCGGGGGACAGTTTTGTACAGGATGATACGCAGTATTTT.

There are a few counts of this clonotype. The CDR3 bases are TGCGCCAGCGGGAGTAGCGGACGTTACGAGCAGTACTTC. The encoded protein is CASGSSGRYEQYF. This sequence joins TRBV10-2 and TRBJ2-7; the D gene is possibly TRBD2 (6 bases). Between the trimmed V and J ends, which lost 8 bases and 4 bases, there was a span of 15 bases. This CDR3 has 13 amino acids. Germline V CDR1 and CDR2: WSHSY, SAAADI.

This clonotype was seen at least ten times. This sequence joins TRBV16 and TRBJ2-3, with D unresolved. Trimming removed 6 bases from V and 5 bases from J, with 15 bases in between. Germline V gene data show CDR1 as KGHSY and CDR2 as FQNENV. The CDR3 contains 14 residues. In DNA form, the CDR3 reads TGTGCCAGCAGTGTAAGACTTTCACAAGATACGCAGTATTTT. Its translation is CASSVRLSQDTQYF.

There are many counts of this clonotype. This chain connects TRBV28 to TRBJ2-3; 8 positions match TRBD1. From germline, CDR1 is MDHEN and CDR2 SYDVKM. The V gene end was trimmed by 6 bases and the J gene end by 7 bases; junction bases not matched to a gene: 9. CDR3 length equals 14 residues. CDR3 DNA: TGTGCCAGCAGGGGGGACAGGAGAACTTATACGCAGTATTTT. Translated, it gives CASRGDRRTYTQYF.

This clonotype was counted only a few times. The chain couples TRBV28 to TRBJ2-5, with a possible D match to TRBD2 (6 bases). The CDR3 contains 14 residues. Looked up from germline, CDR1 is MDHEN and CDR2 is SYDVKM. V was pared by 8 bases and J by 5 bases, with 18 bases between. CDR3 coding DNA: TGTGCCAGCGAAACGCCGGGGGTTGGGGAGACCCAGTACTTC. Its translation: CASETPGVGETQYF. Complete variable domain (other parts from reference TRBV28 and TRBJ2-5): DVKVTQSSRYLVKRTGEKVFLECVQDMDHENMFWYRQDPGLGLRLIYFSYDVKMKEKGDIPEGYSVSREKKERFSLILESASTNQTSMYLCASETPGVGETQYFGPGTRLLVL.

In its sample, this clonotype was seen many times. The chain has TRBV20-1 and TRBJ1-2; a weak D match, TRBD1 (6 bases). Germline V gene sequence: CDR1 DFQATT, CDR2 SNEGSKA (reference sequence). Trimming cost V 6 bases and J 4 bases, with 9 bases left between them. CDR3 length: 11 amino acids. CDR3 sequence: CSARTVYGYTF. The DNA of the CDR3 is TGCAGTGCCCGGACAGTCTATGGCTACACCTTC.

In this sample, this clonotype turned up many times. The CDR3 DNA reads TGTGCCAGCCTGGGGGTGTCTAGCACAGATACGCAGTATTTT. Translating gives CASLGVSSTDTQYF. The chain employs TRBV2 and TRBJ2-3; D could derive from TRBD1 or TRBD2 (5 bases each). Trimming cost V 8 bases and J 0 bases, with 12 bases left between them. This CDR3 spans 14 amino acids. The germline CDR1 and CDR2 sequences are SNHLY and FYNNEI.

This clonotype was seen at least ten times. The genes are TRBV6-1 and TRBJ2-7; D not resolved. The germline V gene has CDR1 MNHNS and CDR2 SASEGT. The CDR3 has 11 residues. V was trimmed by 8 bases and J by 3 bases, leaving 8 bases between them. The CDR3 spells CASGRVYEQYF. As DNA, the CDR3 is TGTGCCAGCGGTCGGGTCTACGAGCAGTACTTC.

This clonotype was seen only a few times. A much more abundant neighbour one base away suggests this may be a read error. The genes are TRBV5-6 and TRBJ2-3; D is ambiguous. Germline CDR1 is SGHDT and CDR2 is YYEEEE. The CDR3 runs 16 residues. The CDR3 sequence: CASSLGAVRSTDTRYF. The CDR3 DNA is TGTGCCAGCAGCTTGGGGGCAGTTAGGAGCACAGATACGCGGTATTTT.

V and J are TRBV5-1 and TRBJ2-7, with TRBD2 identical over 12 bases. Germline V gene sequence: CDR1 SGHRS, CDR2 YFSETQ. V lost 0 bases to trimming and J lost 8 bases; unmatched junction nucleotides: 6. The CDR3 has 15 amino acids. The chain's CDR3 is CASSLGTSGIFKQYF. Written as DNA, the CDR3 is TGCGCCAGCAGCTTGGGGACTAGCGGGATATTCAAGCAGTACTTC.

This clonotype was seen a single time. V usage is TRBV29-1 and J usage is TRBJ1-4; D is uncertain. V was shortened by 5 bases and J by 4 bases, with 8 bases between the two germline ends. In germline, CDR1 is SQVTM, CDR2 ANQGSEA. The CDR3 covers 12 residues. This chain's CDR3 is CSVYGSNEKLFF. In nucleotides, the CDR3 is TGCAGCGTTTATGGGAGTAATGAAAAACTGTTTTTT.

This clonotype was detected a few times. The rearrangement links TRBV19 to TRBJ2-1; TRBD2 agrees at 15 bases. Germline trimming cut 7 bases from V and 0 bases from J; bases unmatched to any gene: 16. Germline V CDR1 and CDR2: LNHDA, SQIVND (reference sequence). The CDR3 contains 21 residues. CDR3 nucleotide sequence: TGTGCCAGTAAAGGACTAGCGGGAGGGCCGCCTGCACCCCGCTCCTACAATGAGCAGTTCTTC. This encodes CASKGLAGGPPAPRSYNEQFF.